This TCR beta chain was profiled in a study of blood T cells in healthy people across ages. Germline CDR1 DFQATT, CDR2 SNEGSKA (reference sequence). CDR3 length: 15 amino acids. Together with a sample-barcoded 5' primer, a J-beta primer mix was included in a second PCR lasting roughly 6 to 12 cycles. Each sample yielded at least 2.5 million CDR3-containing paired-end reads. TCRdb reprocessed the 5' RACE reads via MiXCR and lists one record per CDR3 protein. The table lists about 620,000 distinct CDR3 sequences, 45% to 60% of them singletons, with roughly 12% in the top ten. About this clonotype itself: The antigen remains undetermined.

With each sample, at least 5 micrograms of total RNA were extracted. General study results and limits: Researchers deemed the diversity estimates from one million T cells underestimates. Age advanced and TCR beta diversity per million T cells fell, roughly linearly.

The specimen was blood. This chain links TRBV20-1 with TRBJ2-7, with D perhaps given as TRBD1 or TRBD2 (5 bases each). The source is a woman of 80 years or more in good health. This chain's CDR3 is CSAGGNPFGSYEQYF. As DNA, the CDR3 is TGCAGCGCTGGGGGTAACCCCTTCGGATCCTACGAGCAGTACTTC.